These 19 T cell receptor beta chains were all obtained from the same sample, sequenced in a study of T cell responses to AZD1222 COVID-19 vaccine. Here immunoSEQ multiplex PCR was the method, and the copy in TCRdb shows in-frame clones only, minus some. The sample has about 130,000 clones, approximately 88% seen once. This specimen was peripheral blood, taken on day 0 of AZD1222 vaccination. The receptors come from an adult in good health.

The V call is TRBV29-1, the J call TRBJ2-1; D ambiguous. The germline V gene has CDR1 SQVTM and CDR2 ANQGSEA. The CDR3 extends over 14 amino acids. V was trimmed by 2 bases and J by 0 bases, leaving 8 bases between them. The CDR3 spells CSVELRASYNEQFF. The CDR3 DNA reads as TGCAGCGTTGAATTAAGGGCCTCCTACAATGAGCAGTTCTTC.

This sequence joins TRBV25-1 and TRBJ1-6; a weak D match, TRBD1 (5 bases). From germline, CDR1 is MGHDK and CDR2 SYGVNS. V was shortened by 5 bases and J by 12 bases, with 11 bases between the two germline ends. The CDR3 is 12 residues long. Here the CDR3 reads CASSRDRQPLHF. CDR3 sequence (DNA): TGTGCCAGCAGTAGGGACCGCCAACCCCTCCACTTT.

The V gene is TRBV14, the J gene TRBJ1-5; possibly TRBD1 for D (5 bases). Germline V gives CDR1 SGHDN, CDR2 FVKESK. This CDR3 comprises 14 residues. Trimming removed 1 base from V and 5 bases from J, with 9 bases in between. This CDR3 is CASSQAGADQPQHF. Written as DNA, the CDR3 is TGTGCCAGCAGCCAAGCCGGGGCCGATCAGCCCCAGCATTTT. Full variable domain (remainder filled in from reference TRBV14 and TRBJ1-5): EAGVTQFPSHSVIEKGQTVTLRCDPISGHDNLYWYRRVMGKEIKFLLHFVKESKQDESGMPNNRFLAERTGGTYSTLKVQPAELEDSGVYFCASSQAGADQPQHFGDGTRLSIL.

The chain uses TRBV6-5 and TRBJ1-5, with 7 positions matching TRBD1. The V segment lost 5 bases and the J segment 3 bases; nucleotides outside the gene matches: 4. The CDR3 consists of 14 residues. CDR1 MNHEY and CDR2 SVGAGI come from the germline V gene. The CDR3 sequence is CASSPGQFNQPQHF. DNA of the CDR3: TGTGCCAGCAGTCCGGGACAGTTCAATCAGCCCCAGCATTTT.

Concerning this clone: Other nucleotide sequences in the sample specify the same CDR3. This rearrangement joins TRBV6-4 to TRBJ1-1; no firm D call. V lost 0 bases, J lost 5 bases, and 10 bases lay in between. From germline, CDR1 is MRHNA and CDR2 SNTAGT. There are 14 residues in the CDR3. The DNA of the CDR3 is TGTGCCAGCAGTGACTCGTCACTAGGGACTGAAGCTTTCTTT. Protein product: CASSDSSLGTEAFF.

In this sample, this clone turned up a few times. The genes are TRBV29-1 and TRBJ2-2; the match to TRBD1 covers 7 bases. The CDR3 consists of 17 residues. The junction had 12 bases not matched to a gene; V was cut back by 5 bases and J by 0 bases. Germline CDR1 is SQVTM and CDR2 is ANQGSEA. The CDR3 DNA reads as TGCAGCGTTTCTGGACAGGCGATATCCGCGAACACCGGGGAGCTGTTTTTT. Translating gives CSVSGQAISANTGELFF.

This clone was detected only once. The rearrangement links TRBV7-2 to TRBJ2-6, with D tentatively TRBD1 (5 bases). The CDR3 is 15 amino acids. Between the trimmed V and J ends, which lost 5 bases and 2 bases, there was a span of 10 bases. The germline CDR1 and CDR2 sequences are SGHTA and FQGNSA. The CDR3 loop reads CASSPGWAGANVLTF. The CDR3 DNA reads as TGTGCCAGCAGCCCAGGGTGGGCTGGGGCCAACGTCCTGACTTTC.

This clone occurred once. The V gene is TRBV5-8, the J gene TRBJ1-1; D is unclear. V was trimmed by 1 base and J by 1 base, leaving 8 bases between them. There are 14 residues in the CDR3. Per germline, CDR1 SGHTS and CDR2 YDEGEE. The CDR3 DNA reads TGTGCCAGCAGCTTGCACTCGGGGAACACTGAAGCTTTCTTT. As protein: CASSLHSGNTEAFF.

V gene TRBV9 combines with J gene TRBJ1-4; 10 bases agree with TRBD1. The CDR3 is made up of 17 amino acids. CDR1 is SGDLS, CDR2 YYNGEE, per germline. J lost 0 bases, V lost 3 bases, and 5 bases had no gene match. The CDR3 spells CASSARGTGATNEKLFF. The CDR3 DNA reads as TGTGCCAGCAGCGCGAGAGGGACAGGGGCAACTAATGAAAAACTGTTTTTT.

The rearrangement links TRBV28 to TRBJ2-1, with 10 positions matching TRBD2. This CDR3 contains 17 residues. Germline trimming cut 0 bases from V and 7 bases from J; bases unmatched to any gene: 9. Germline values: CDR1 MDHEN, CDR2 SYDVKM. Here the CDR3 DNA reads TGTGCCAGCAGTTTATGGGCTAGCGGGAGTGGAGAAAATGAGCAGTTCTTC. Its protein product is CASSLWASGSGENEQFF.

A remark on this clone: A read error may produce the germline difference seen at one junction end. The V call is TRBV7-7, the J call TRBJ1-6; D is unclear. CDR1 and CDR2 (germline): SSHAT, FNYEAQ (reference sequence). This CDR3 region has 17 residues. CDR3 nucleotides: TGTGCTAGCAGCCTACGGGTCGCATTTTTTTATAATTCACCCCTCCACTTT. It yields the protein CASSLRVAFFYNSPLHF.

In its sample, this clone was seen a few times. The DNA of the CDR3 is TGCGCCAGCAAACAGGAAGCCGAGCAGTACTTC. Its translation is CASKQEAEQYF. The rearrangement uses TRBV5-1 and TRBJ2-7; a weak D match, TRBD1 (5 bases). V was shortened by 6 bases and J by 6 bases, with 10 bases between the two germline ends. This CDR3 is 11 amino acids long. Germline assignment: CDR1 SGHRS and CDR2 YFSETQ.

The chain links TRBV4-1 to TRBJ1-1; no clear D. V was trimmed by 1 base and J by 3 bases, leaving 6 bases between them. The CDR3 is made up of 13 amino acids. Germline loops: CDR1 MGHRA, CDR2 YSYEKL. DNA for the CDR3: TGCGCCAGCAGCCAAGTGGACCACACTGAAGCTTTCTTT. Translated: CASSQVDHTEAFF.

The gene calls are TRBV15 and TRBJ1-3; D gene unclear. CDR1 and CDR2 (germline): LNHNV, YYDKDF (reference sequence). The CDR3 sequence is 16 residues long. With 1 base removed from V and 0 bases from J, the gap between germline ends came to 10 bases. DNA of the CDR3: TGTGCCACCAGCAGAGGGACGGGAAACTCTGGAAACACCATATATTTT. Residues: CATSRGTGNSGNTIYF.

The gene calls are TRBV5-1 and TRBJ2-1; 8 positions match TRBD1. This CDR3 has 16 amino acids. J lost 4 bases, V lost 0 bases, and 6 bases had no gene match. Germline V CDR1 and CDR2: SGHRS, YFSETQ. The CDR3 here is CASSLARGPWYNEQFF. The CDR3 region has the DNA TGCGCCAGCAGCTTGGCCAGGGGGCCCTGGTACAATGAGCAGTTCTTC.

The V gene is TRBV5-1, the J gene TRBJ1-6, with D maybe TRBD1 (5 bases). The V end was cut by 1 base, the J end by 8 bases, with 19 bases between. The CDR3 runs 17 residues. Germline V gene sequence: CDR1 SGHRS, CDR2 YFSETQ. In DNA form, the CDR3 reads TGCGCCAGCAGCTTGAGTAGCGGGGCTGCGCGAGATTCACCCCTCCACTTT. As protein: CASSLSSGAARDSPLHF.

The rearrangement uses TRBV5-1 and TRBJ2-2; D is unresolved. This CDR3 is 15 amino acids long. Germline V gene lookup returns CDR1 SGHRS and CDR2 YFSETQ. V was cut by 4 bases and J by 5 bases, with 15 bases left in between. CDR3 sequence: CASSPGSDVTGELFF. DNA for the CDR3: TGCGCCAGCAGCCCAGGATCGGATGTGACCGGGGAGCTGTTTTTT.

The CDR3 DNA sequence: TGTGCCAGCAGCCCCTATAGGGACGGGGGAAACACCATATATTTT. The encoded protein is CASSPYRDGGNTIYF. The V call is TRBV6-5, the J call TRBJ1-3; TRBD1 might be the D (5 bases). CDR3 size: 15 residues. CDR1 MNHEY and CDR2 SVGAGI come from the germline V gene. Between the trimmed V and J ends, which lost 6 bases and 4 bases, there was a span of 16 bases.

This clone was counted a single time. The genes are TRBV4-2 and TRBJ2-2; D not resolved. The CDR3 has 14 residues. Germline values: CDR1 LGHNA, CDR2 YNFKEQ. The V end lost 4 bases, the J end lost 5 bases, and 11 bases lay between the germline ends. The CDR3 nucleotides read TGTGCCAGCAGCCCAAGTGCTTTTACCGGGGAGCTGTTTTTT. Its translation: CASSPSAFTGELFF.